The 22 T cell receptor beta chains in this list originate from one sample, sequenced in a study of cytomegalovirus exposure and HLA in healthy donors. In the PCR, 60 Vbeta and 13 Jbeta primers were used. Only in-frame clones appear in the TCRdb table, and some are missing; sequencing was by immunoSEQ multiplex PCR. Here the sample spans fewer than 120,000 clones, about three quarters being singletons. Source material: PBMCs. The receptors originated from a woman aged 25 to 39 in good health and CMV-seronegative.

V usage is TRBV30 and J usage is TRBJ1-2; TRBD1 aligns across 7 bases. The CDR3 has 15 amino acids. J lost 1 base, V lost 0 bases, and 5 bases had no gene match. Germline V gene data show CDR1 as GTSNPN and CDR2 as SVGIG (reference sequence). CDR3 sequence (DNA): TGTGCCTGGAGTGTACAGGCAGGGGGTAACTATGGCTACACCTTC. Translating it yields CAWSVQAGGNYGYTF.

This clone was recorded a few times. V is TRBV16 and J is TRBJ1-2, with unresolved D. The V gene's germline CDR1 is KGHSY and CDR2 FQNENV. V was shortened by 1 base and J by 8 bases, with 17 bases between the two germline ends. The CDR3 sequence is 15 residues long. CDR3 coding DNA: TGTGCCAGCAGCCAATGGCAGGTGGATTCTGGAGGCTACACCTTC. It translates to CASSQWQVDSGGYTF.

This clone was picked up a small number of times. The J gene is TRBJ2-7, the V gene TRBV18, with D possibly being TRBD1 (6 bases). The CDR3 covers 13 residues. Germline CDR1 reads KGHSH; CDR2 reads LQKENI. Trimming removed 3 bases at V and 2 bases at J, with 8 bases between. CDR3 amino acids: CASSPRTAYEQYF. For the CDR3, the DNA is TGTGCCAGCTCACCGAGGACAGCCTACGAGCAGTACTTC.

V is TRBV19 and J is TRBJ1-1; the D gene is possibly TRBD1 (6 bases). Germline V lookup: CDR1 LNHDA, CDR2 SQIVND (reference sequence). This CDR3 has 15 amino acids. The V end lost 3 bases, the J end lost 3 bases, and 14 bases lay between the germline ends. The CDR3 is CASSIIGTTYTEAFF. The CDR3 coding sequence is TGTGCCAGTAGTATTATAGGGACAACTTACACTGAAGCTTTCTTT.

This clone has more than one count but fewer than ten. The V gene is TRBV7-3, the J gene TRBJ1-1; no clear D gene. CDR1 and CDR2 (germline): SGHTA, FQGTGA. Trimming took 0 bases from V and 0 from J, leaving 5 bases between them. CDR3 length equals 14 residues. CDR3 amino acids: CASSLTGLNTEAFF. DNA for the CDR3: TGTGCCAGCAGCTTAACGGGCTTGAACACTGAAGCTTTCTTT.

The rearrangement uses TRBV9 and TRBJ2-2, with D tentatively TRBD1 (6 bases). This CDR3 is built from 14 residues. The V gene lost 0 bases and the J gene lost 4 bases, with 7 bases spanning the gap. Germline values: CDR1 SGDLS, CDR2 YYNGEE. CDR3 residues: CASSVGQATGELFF. The CDR3 bases are TGTGCCAGCAGCGTAGGACAGGCCACCGGGGAGCTGTTTTTT. Based on the CDR3 plus reference TRBV9 and TRBJ2-2, the full variable domain is DSGVTQTPKHLITATGQRVTLRCSPRSGDLSVYWYQQSLDQGLQFLIQYYNGEERAKGNILERFSAQQFPDLHSELNLSSLELGDSALYFCASSVGQATGELFFGEGSRLTVL.

The chain links TRBV7-6 to TRBJ2-1; TRBD2 matches 13 bases. Germline V gene data show CDR1 as SGHVS and CDR2 as FNYEAQ. The CDR3 consists of 16 residues. The junction had 4 bases not matched to a gene; V was cut back by 4 bases and J by 4 bases. The DNA for the CDR3 is TGTGCCAGCAGCTGGACTAGCGGGAGTGGTTACAATGAGCAGTTCTTC. Its translation is CASSWTSGSGYNEQFF.

V gene TRBV18 combines with J gene TRBJ1-1; D call uncertain. The V gene's germline CDR1 is KGHSH and CDR2 LQKENI. With 3 bases removed from V and 1 base from J, the gap between germline ends came to 3 bases. The CDR3 extends over 12 amino acids. The CDR3 spells CASSPGNTEAFF. CDR3 bases: TGTGCCAGCTCACCCGGGAACACTGAAGCTTTCTTT.

This CDR3 is CASSLEWGQDNYEQYF. CDR3 nucleotides: TGTGCCAGCAGTTTAGAGTGGGGACAGGATAACTACGAGCAGTACTTC. V is TRBV6-5 and J is TRBJ2-7, with 8 bases lining up with TRBD1. The CDR3 has 16 residues. Germline V gene sequence: CDR1 MNHEY, CDR2 SVGAGI. J was trimmed by 3 bases and V by 4 bases; bases with no gene match: 11.

V usage is TRBV7-9 and J usage is TRBJ2-5, with D perhaps matching TRBD1 (5 bases). This CDR3 region has 15 residues. Trimming removed 5 bases from V and 1 base from J, with 14 bases in between. Germline CDR1 reads SEHNR; CDR2 reads FQNEAQ (reference sequence). The CDR3 region is CASSPSTARQETQYF. As DNA, the CDR3 is TGTGCCAGCAGCCCTTCGACAGCCCGCCAAGAGACCCAGTACTTC.

This clone was observed a single time. The CDR3 is CASSLVEVSGNTIYF. The CDR3 bases are TGTGCCAGCAGCTTAGTGGAGGTCTCTGGAAACACCATATATTTT. The chain links TRBV11-2 to TRBJ1-3; D unclear. CDR1 SGHAT and CDR2 FQNNGV come from the germline V gene. The V and J ends lost 1 base and 0 bases respectively, with 7 bases between them. The CDR3 has 15 residues.

The J gene is TRBJ2-5, the V gene TRBV7-2; maybe TRBD2 (6 bases). Germline CDR1 SGHTA, CDR2 FQGNSA. V lost 5 bases, J lost 2 bases, and 12 bases lay in between. The CDR3 totals 14 residues. The CDR3 here is CASSRGTSQETQYF. For the CDR3, the DNA is TGTGCCAGCAGCCGAGGGACTTCTCAAGAGACCCAGTACTTC.

V usage is TRBV5-1 and J usage is TRBJ2-1, with TRBD2 matching 15 bases. Germline CDR1 reads SGHRS; CDR2 reads YFSETQ. The CDR3 spans 20 residues. V lost 0 bases and J lost 3; bases outside the gene matches: 10. CDR3 amino acids: CASSLAPPGLAGGLYNEQFF. The CDR3 coding sequence is TGCGCCAGCAGCTTGGCCCCCCCGGGACTAGCGGGAGGACTCTACAATGAGCAGTTCTTC.

V gene TRBV7-9 combines with J gene TRBJ2-2; TRBD2 matches 11 bases. The length of the CDR3 is 16 residues. With V trimmed by 3 bases and J by 0 bases, 0 bases remained unmatched. Germline CDR1 SEHNR, CDR2 FQNEAQ (reference sequence). The CDR3: CASSLTSGTNTGELFF. CDR3 coding DNA: TGTGCCAGCAGCTTGACTAGCGGGACGAACACCGGGGAGCTGTTTTTT.

The count of this clone is one. This chain connects TRBV7-9 to TRBJ1-2, with 11 bases lining up with TRBD1. The germline gives CDR1 SEHNR, CDR2 FQNEAQ (reference sequence). This CDR3 spans 16 amino acids. V lost 5 bases, J lost 8 bases, and 13 bases stayed unmatched. The CDR3 here is CASSPGTGGPLGGYTF. The CDR3 region has the DNA TGTGCCAGCAGCCCCGGGACAGGGGGTCCCTTAGGAGGCTACACCTTC.

The chain combines TRBV5-4 with TRBJ1-1; D ambiguous. Trimming took off 0 bases at V and 1 base at J, with 4 bases between the two ends. The CDR3 length is 13 residues. Germline assignment: CDR1 SGHNT and CDR2 YYREEE (reference sequence). The CDR3 DNA reads as TGTGCCAGCAGCTTGGACAGGAACACTGAAGCTTTCTTT. Translation gives CASSLDRNTEAFF.

The gene calls are TRBV15 and TRBJ1-2, with TRBD1 identical over 10 bases. Trimming cost V 3 bases and J 3 bases; bases outside gene matches: 4. Germline V CDR1 and CDR2: LNHNV, YYDKDF (reference sequence). The CDR3 has 15 amino acids. CDR3 coding DNA: TGTGCCACCAGCAGCCGGGACAGGGGATACTATGGCTACACCTTC. The encoded protein is CATSSRDRGYYGYTF.

This clone was observed a single time. The chain uses TRBV4-3 and TRBJ1-1, with D perhaps matching TRBD1 (5 bases). The CDR3 is 14 amino acids. Trimming took 6 bases from V and 1 from J, leaving 12 bases between them. CDR1 is LGHNA and CDR2 is YSLEER in the germline V gene. CDR3 in DNA: TGCGCCAGCAGTCGGGGGGGATCGAACACTGAAGCTTTCTTT. This sequence encodes CASSRGGSNTEAFF.

This clone has a handful of counts. The genes are TRBV19 and TRBJ1-1; D perhaps matches TRBD1 (6 bases). V lost 6 bases, J lost 2 bases, and 13 bases lay in between. The germline CDR1 and CDR2 sequences are LNHDA and SQIVND (reference sequence). The length of the CDR3 is 14 residues. CDR3 sequence reads: CASSWGGANTEAFF. CDR3 nucleotide sequence: TGTGCCAGTAGCTGGGGGGGGGCAAACACTGAAGCTTTCTTT. The full variable domain, its missing parts supplied by reference TRBV19 and TRBJ1-1, is DGGITQSPKYLFRKEGQNVTLSCEQNLNHDAMYWYRQDPGQGLRLIYYSQIVNDFQKGDIAEGYSVSREKKESFPLTVTSAQKNPTAFYLCASSWGGANTEAFFGQGTRLTVV.

V and J are TRBV28 and TRBJ2-5; 9 bases line up with TRBD1. Gene TRBJ2-7 matches the end of the DNA better, so the J call may be wrong. CDR1 and CDR2 from the germline V gene are MDHEN and SYDVKM. The CDR3 contains 13 residues. The CDR3 region is CASGGQGHYEQYF. CDR3 DNA: TGTGCCAGCGGGGGACAGGGCCACTACGAGCAGTACTTC.

The chain employs TRBV29-1 and TRBJ2-3, with 12 bases identical to TRBD2. V lost 1 base, J lost 6 bases, and 5 bases stayed unmatched. The germline V gene encodes CDR1 SQVTM and CDR2 ANQGSEA. CDR3 size: 15 residues. The CDR3 region has the DNA TGCAGCGTTGAAGGACTAGCGGGAGCTTGGGATACGCAGTATTTT. Translation: CSVEGLAGAWDTQYF.

The chain joins TRBV4-3 to TRBJ2-2; 7 bases align to TRBD1. Trimming removed 2 bases from V and 4 bases from J; junction bases left unmatched: 10. The CDR3 contains 17 residues. Germline V lookup: CDR1 LGHNA, CDR2 YSLEER. CDR3 coding DNA: TGCGCCAGCAGCCAATATAGAGCAGGGGGAACCACCGGGGAGCTGTTTTTT. Translating it yields CASSQYRAGGTTGELFF.